The present TCR beta chain was sequenced within a study of identical twins. Everyone who gave samples was a healthy Caucasian. Germline CDR1 SGHVS, CDR2 FNYEAQ. Trimming left V 5 bases short and J 0 bases short, with 14 bases between. CDR3 size: 16 residues. This clonotype was observed a handful of times. One entry per CDR3 protein, called by TCRdb with MiXCR from the 5' RACE reads. Found here are around 340,000 distinct CDR3 sequences, about 9% of them singletons; the top ten hold under 9.5%. The clonotype comes from a woman aged 50 to 60 in good health. Sequencing input: naive T cells sorted from blood. The chain couples TRBV7-6 to TRBJ2-1; D not certain. The CDR3 here is CASSLEGSTSYNEQFF. DNA of the CDR3: TGTGCCAGCAGCCTCGAAGGGTCAACCTCCTACAATGAGCAGTTCTTC.